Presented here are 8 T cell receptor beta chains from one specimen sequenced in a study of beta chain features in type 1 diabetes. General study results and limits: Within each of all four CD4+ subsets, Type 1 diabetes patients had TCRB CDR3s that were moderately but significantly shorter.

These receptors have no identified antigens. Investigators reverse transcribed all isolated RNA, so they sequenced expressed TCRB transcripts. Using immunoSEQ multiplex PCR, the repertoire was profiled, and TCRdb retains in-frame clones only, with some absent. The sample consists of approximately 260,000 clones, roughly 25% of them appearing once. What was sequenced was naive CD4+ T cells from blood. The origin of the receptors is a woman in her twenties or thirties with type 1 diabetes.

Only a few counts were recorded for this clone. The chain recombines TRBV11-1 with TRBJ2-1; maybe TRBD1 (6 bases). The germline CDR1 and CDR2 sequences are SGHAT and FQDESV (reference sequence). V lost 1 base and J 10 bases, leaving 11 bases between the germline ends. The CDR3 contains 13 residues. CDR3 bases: TGTGCCAGCAGCTTAGAGCGACAGGCAGAGCAGTTCTTC. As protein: CASSLERQAEQFF.

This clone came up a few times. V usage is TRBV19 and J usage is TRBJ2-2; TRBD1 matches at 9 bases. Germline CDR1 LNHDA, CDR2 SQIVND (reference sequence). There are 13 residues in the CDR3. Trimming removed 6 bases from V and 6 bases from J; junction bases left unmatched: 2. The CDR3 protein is CASSRTGAGELFF. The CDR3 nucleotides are TGTGCCAGTAGCCGGACAGGGGCCGGGGAGCTGTTTTTT.

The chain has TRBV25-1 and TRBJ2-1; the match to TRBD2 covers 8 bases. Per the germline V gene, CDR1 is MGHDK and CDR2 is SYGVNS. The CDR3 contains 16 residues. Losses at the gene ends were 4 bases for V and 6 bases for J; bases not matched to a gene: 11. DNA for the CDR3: TGTGCCAGCAGTGGCCTAAGGGCGGGAGGACCCAATGAGCAGTTCTTC. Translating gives CASSGLRAGGPNEQFF.

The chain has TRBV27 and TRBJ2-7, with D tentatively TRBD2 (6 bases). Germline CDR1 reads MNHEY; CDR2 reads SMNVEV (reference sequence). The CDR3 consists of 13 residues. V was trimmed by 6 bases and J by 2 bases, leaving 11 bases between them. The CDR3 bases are TGTGCCAGCAGGCCTAGCGATGCCTACGAGCAGTACTTC. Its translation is CASRPSDAYEQYF.

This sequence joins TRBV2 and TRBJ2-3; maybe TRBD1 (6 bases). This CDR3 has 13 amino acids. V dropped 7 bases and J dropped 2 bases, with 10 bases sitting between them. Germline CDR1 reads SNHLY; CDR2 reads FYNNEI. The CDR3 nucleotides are TGTGCCAGCAACACAGGGACCACAGATACGCAGTATTTT. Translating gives CASNTGTTDTQYF.

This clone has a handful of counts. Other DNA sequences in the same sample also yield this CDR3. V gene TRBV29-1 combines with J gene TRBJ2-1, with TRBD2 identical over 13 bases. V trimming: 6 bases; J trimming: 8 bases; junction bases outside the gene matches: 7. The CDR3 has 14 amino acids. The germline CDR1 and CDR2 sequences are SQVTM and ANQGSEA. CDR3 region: CSVQGLAGDDEQFF. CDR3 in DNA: TGCAGCGTGCAAGGACTAGCGGGAGATGATGAGCAGTTCTTC.

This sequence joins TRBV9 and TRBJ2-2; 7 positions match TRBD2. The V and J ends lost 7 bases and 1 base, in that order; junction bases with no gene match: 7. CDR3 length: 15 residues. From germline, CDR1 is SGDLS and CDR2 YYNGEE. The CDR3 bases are TGTGCCAGCGGGGAGCGGGGTCTGAACACCGGGGAGCTGTTTTTT. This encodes CASGERGLNTGELFF.

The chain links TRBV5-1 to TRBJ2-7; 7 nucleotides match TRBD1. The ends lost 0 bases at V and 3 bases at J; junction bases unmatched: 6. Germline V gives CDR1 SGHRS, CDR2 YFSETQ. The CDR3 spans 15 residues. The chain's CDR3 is CASSLGQGWDYEQYF. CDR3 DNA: TGCGCCAGCAGCTTGGGACAGGGATGGGACTACGAGCAGTACTTC.